This T cell receptor (beta chain) was captured by sequencing in a study of blood T cell repertoires in COVID-19. Study-level information: Samples of COVID-19 (acute and convalescent) were obtained from the United States, Italy and Spain. PBMCs, B-cell-depleted T cells, or T cells were the source of the cDNA or gDNA that made up the material.

Methods used by the authors: Scientists estimated how many nucleated cells there were by amplifying reference gene primers. Measured with immunoSEQ multiplex PCR; TCRdb has only the in-frame clones, and not every one. V, J and clone size were drawn from that table, and D and trimming were deduced from the DNA. The sample lists approximately 150,000 clones, 65% to 90% occurring once. V was trimmed by 5 bases and J by 4 bases, leaving 12 bases between them. Germline V CDR1 and CDR2: MNHEY, SVGAGI. The CDR3 extends over 14 amino acids. This chain joins TRBV6-5 and TRBJ1-5; a weak D match, TRBD1 (6 bases). The receptor's source is a man aged 55 to 69 with active or convalescent COVID-19. The material sequenced was peripheral blood. The CDR3 DNA reads as TGTGCCAGCAGTCCAGGGGTGAGGAATCAGCCCCAGCATTTT. Translated: CASSPGVRNQPQHF.